A single sample is the source of the 24 T cell receptor beta chains below, sequenced in a study of T cells in narcolepsy. Here immunoSEQ multiplex PCR was the method, and the copy in TCRdb shows in-frame clones only, minus some. Altogether about 13,000 clones are present, approximately 91% being singletons, with the ten largest covering roughly 1.7%. The specimen was CD45RA- memory CD4+ T cells from PBMCs. Receptors were obtained from a human donor with narcolepsy.

The rearrangement links TRBV5-1 to TRBJ2-6; D unclear. CDR1 and CDR2 (germline): SGHRS, YFSETQ. The CDR3 extends over 16 amino acids. Trimming pared 6 bases from V and 0 bases from J, leaving 13 bases between. CDR3 sequence reads: CASIATPSSGANVLTF. CDR3 coding DNA: TGCGCCAGCATCGCGACTCCCAGCTCTGGGGCCAACGTCCTGACTTTC. Full variable domain (outside the CDR3, taken from reference TRBV5-1 and TRBJ2-6): KAGVTQTPRYLIKTRGQQVTLSCSPISGHRSVSWYQQTPGQGLQFLFEYFSETQRNKGNFPGRFSGRQFSNSRSEMNVSTLELGDSALYLCASIATPSSGANVLTFGAGSRLTVL.

The V call is TRBV9, the J call TRBJ2-2; D not certain. V was shortened by 0 bases and J by 1 base, with 7 bases between the two germline ends. Germline CDR1 and CDR2: SGDLS and YYNGEE. This CDR3 contains 15 residues. CDR3: CASSVGAENTGELFF. The CDR3 DNA is TGTGCCAGCAGCGTAGGGGCCGAGAACACCGGGGAGCTGTTTTTT.

This chain joins TRBV6-1 and TRBJ1-1; 7 bases are shared with TRBD1. This CDR3 is built from 16 residues. With 3 bases clipped from V and 0 bases from J, the junction kept 7 bases outside the gene matches. Germline loops: CDR1 MNHNS, CDR2 SASEGT. CDR3 loop: CASSDGTAPLNTEAFF. As DNA, the CDR3 is TGTGCCAGCAGTGATGGGACAGCCCCTTTGAACACTGAAGCTTTCTTT.

The chain carries TRBV6-4 and TRBJ1-1; perhaps TRBD1 as D (6 bases). The V and J ends lost 7 bases and 1 base respectively, with 13 bases between them. Germline loops: CDR1 MRHNA, CDR2 SNTAGT. The CDR3 has 14 amino acids. The CDR3 loop is CASTERGGNTEAFF. In DNA form, the CDR3 reads TGTGCCAGCACCGAAAGGGGGGGGAACACTGAAGCTTTCTTT.

The chain carries TRBV19 and TRBJ1-5; D is perhaps TRBD1 (5 bases). The CDR3 has 16 amino acids. V dropped 1 base and J dropped 4 bases, with 14 bases sitting between them. CDR1 is LNHDA and CDR2 is SQIVND in the germline V gene (reference sequence). The CDR3 here is CASSIGRGTPNQPQHF. For the CDR3, the DNA is TGTGCCAGTAGTATAGGGCGGGGCACACCGAATCAGCCCCAGCATTTT.

This chain joins TRBV19 and TRBJ2-6; no firm D call. Looked up from germline, CDR1 is LNHDA and CDR2 is SQIVND (reference sequence). The CDR3 covers 15 residues. V gave up 3 bases and J gave up 0 bases, with 6 bases separating them. The CDR3: CASSMAGSGANVLTF. The CDR3 coding sequence is TGTGCCAGTAGTATGGCAGGCTCTGGGGCCAACGTCCTGACTTTC.

The chain couples TRBV7-2 to TRBJ1-1; the D gene is possibly TRBD1 (6 bases). There are 15 residues in the CDR3. V was pared by 1 base and J by 4 bases, with 13 bases between. CDR1 and CDR2 (germline): SGHTA, FQGNSA. As DNA, the CDR3 is TGTGCCAGCAGCTTAGAGGCACAGGGAGCCACTGAAGCTTTCTTT. Encoded protein: CASSLEAQGATEAFF.

V gene TRBV19 combines with J gene TRBJ1-2, with 7 bases matching TRBD1. CDR1 LNHDA and CDR2 SQIVND come from the germline V gene (reference sequence). Trimming cost V 6 bases and J 7 bases; bases outside gene matches: 5. The CDR3 is made up of 12 amino acids. The CDR3 coding sequence is TGTGCCAGTAGCCAGGGGGGTAGTGGCTACACCTTC. Encoded protein: CASSQGGSGYTF.

This clone has a single count. This chain joins TRBV4-2 and TRBJ2-5; 7 nucleotides line up with TRBD1. The V segment lost 0 bases and the J segment 5 bases; nucleotides outside the gene matches: 9. The V gene's germline CDR1 is LGHNA and CDR2 YNFKEQ. The CDR3 consists of 16 residues. The CDR3 sequence: CASSQDGNRGGETQYF. As DNA, the CDR3 is TGTGCCAGCAGCCAAGATGGCAACAGGGGCGGCGAGACCCAGTACTTC.

V and J are TRBV4-2 and TRBJ2-7; D gene unclear. This CDR3 contains 14 residues. Germline V gene data show CDR1 as LGHNA and CDR2 as YNFKEQ. V was clipped by 0 bases and J by 0 bases, with 6 bases between them. CDR3 nucleotides: TGTGCCAGCAGCCAAGAAAGAGGCTCCTACGAGCAGTACTTC. Translated, it gives CASSQERGSYEQYF.

V usage is TRBV28 and J usage is TRBJ1-5, with no clear D. The V end lost 3 bases, the J end lost 11 bases, and 17 bases lay between the germline ends. Germline V CDR1 and CDR2: MDHEN, SYDVKM. CDR3 length equals 14 residues. The CDR3 nucleotides read TGTGCCAGCAGTTTCGGAGGGCAGGCTTTGGCCCAGCATTTT. Its translation: CASSFGGQALAQHF.

This chain uses TRBV6-1 with TRBJ2-5, with 7 bases identical to TRBD2. The end of the DNA fits TRBJ2-7 better, so the J call may be wrong. The CDR3 is made up of 13 amino acids. CDR1 MNHNS and CDR2 SASEGT come from the germline V gene. The CDR3 DNA sequence: TGTGCCAGCAGTGCGGGGGGAGGTTACGAGCAGTACTTC. This translates into CASSAGGGYEQYF.

The CDR3 region is CASSAEAEAFF. CDR3 in DNA: TGTGCCAGCAGTGCGGAGGCTGAAGCTTTCTTT. V usage is TRBV6-1 and J usage is TRBJ1-1; unclear D gene. The CDR3 sequence is 11 residues long. Trimming removed 4 bases from V and 6 bases from J, with 6 bases in between. In germline, CDR1 is MNHNS, CDR2 SASEGT.

The chain joins TRBV19 to TRBJ2-1, with D tentatively TRBD2 (6 bases). V lost 7 bases, J lost 0 bases, and 10 bases lay in between. CDR1 and CDR2 from the germline V gene are LNHDA and SQIVND (reference sequence). CDR3 length: 14 residues. CDR3 sequence reads: CASIGGSSYNEQFF. CDR3 DNA sequence: TGTGCCAGTATTGGGGGGAGCTCCTACAATGAGCAGTTCTTC. Complete variable domain (other parts from reference TRBV19 and TRBJ2-1): DGGITQSPKYLFRKEGQNVTLSCEQNLNHDAMYWYRQDPGQGLRLIYYSQIVNDFQKGDIAEGYSVSREKKESFPLTVTSAQKNPTAFYLCASIGGSSYNEQFFGPGTRLTVL.

The V gene is TRBV5-1, the J gene TRBJ2-3; 7 bases map to TRBD2. V dropped 9 bases and J dropped 1; count of bases not matched to a gene: 11. Germline CDR1 is SGHRS and CDR2 is YFSETQ. This CDR3 contains 15 residues. The CDR3 DNA is TGCGCCACCTCTCTGGGGGGGATAGGCACAGATACGCAGTATTTT. It codes for CATSLGGIGTDTQYF.

The sample holds a few counts of this clone. This chain uses TRBV2 with TRBJ1-5; 8 bases map to TRBD1. The CDR3 is made up of 15 amino acids. V gave up 9 bases and J gave up 1 base; unmatched junction bases: 8. Germline CDR1 SNHLY, CDR2 FYNNEI. CDR3 bases: TGTGCCAGTACAGTGGGACAGGCGAGCAATCAGCCCCAGCATTTT. Translated: CASTVGQASNQPQHF.

This chain joins TRBV4-1 and TRBJ2-1, with D perhaps TRBD1 (5 bases). V lost 8 bases, J lost 8 bases, and 22 bases lay in between. The V gene's germline CDR1 is MGHRA and CDR2 YSYEKL. The CDR3 totals 15 residues. The CDR3 DNA sequence: TGCGCCAGCTTATGGGGCGGTTGGGATCGGCATGAGCAGTTCTTC. Its protein product is CASLWGGWDRHEQFF.

This chain links TRBV19 with TRBJ1-5; 9 bases are a match to TRBD1. This CDR3 has 14 residues. Germline assignment: CDR1 LNHDA and CDR2 SQIVND (reference sequence). V trimming: 6 bases; J trimming: 7 bases; junction bases outside the gene matches: 7. In DNA form, the CDR3 reads TGTGCCAGTAGACAAACAGGGGGCCAGCAGCCCCAGCATTTT. This gives the protein CASRQTGGQQPQHF.

The gene calls are TRBV9 and TRBJ1-6; the D is unclear. From germline, CDR1 is SGDLS and CDR2 YYNGEE. The CDR3 is made up of 12 amino acids. Trimming pared 0 bases from V and 10 bases from J, leaving 5 bases between. As DNA, the CDR3 is TGTGCCAGCAGCGTAGGGGCATCACCCCTCCACTTT. Translated: CASSVGASPLHF.

The gene calls are TRBV5-1 and TRBJ2-5; 7 nucleotides agree with TRBD1. This CDR3 has 14 residues. The V gene's germline CDR1 is SGHRS and CDR2 YFSETQ. The J segment lost 2 bases and the V segment lost 4 bases, leaving 5 bases of the junction unmatched. CDR3 in DNA: TGCGCCAGCAGCCCTGACAGGGCGCAAGAGACCCAGTACTTC. This translates into CASSPDRAQETQYF.

This chain joins TRBV18 and TRBJ2-7, with 7 bases matching TRBD2. The junction had 7 bases not matched to a gene; V was cut back by 5 bases and J by 6 bases. Germline V CDR1 and CDR2: KGHSH, LQKENI. The CDR3 has 13 residues. The CDR3 bases are TGTGCCAGCTCATCAAGCGGGGTGGCCGAGCAGTACTTC. Encoded protein: CASSSSGVAEQYF.

The rearrangement links TRBV21-1 to TRBJ2-7; the D call TRBD1 from the table was never checked on the DNA. TRBV21-1 is marked as a pseudogene. CDR3 length: 15 amino acids. The CDR3 DNA is TGTGCCAGCAGCACGCCGAACGGGACAGTATACGAGCAGTACTTC. This encodes CASSTPNGTVYEQYF.

The V gene is TRBV1, the J gene TRBJ2-5; no check of the table's D call, TRBD1, against the DNA was made. TRBV1 is designated a pseudogene. This CDR3 comprises 13 residues. The CDR3 nucleotides read TGCACCAGCAGCCATCAAGGGGGTGAGACCCAGTACTTC. It encodes CTSSHQGGETQYF.

This CDR3 reads CASTSDIWAEAFF. The CDR3 DNA sequence: TGTGCCAGCACTTCCGACATCTGGGCTGAAGCTTTCTTT. The chain employs TRBV6-1 and TRBJ1-1; D not resolved. The CDR3 sequence is 13 residues long. Trimming took 7 bases from V and 6 from J, leaving 15 bases between them. Per germline, CDR1 MNHNS and CDR2 SASEGT.